This T cell receptor (beta chain) emerged from a study of blood T cells in healthy people across ages. General observations from the study: Older age coincided with a roughly linear decline in TCR beta diversity per million T cells.

About this clonotype itself: Its antigen is still unknown. A much larger clone differs by one base, so this may be a read error.

The use of a sample-barcoded 5' primer and a J-beta primer mix characterized a second PCR of about 7 to 12 cycles. TCRdb used MiXCR to reprocess the 5' RACE reads, holding one entry per CDR3 protein. This table has 870,000 or so distinct CDR3 sequences, under 35% appearing once. V lost 4 bases and J lost 11; bases outside the gene matches: 18. The CDR3 totals 17 residues. Germline V gene lookup returns CDR1 SGHTA and CDR2 FQGNSA. All donors came from Russia, were Caucasian and healthy, and spanned ages roughly 6 to 95. Researchers collected around 11 milliliters of peripheral blood from every single donor. Isolated per sample were at least 6 million PBMCs.

The receptor's source is a woman older than 75 in good health. The V gene is TRBV7-2, the J gene TRBJ2-5, with 11 bases identical to TRBD1. The sequencing input was blood. CDR3 amino acids: CASSWVPGQGDSHEQYF. Here the CDR3 DNA reads TGTGCCAGCAGCTGGGTTCCGGGACAGGGGGATAGCCATGAGCAGTACTTC.